This T cell receptor (beta chain) was recovered during a study of blood T cell repertoires in COVID-19. The repertoire was sequenced with immunoSEQ multiplex PCR; TCRdb's copy has only in-frame clones and lacks some. The sample lists about 400,000 clones, about 87% seen once, with around 3% in the top ten. The sample comprised peripheral blood. The receptor's source is a human donor in a cohort sampled during active COVID-19.

In nucleotides, the CDR3 is TGTGCCAGCAGCATAAGGACAGGGAACTATGGCTACACCTTC. Residues: CASSIRTGNYGYTF. The chain uses TRBV5-6 and TRBJ1-2, with 8 bases aligning to TRBD1. Unmatched junction bases numbered 4, after V lost 4 bases and J lost 2 bases. The CDR3 is made up of 14 amino acids. Per germline, CDR1 SGHDT and CDR2 YYEEEE.